The sequence of this T cell receptor (beta chain) was determined in a study of blood T cell repertoires in COVID-19. Study-wide background: The United States, Italy and Spain provided the acute and convalescent COVID-19 samples.

The ends were cut back, 6 bases at V and 5 bases at J, with 10 bases in the middle. This CDR3 has 11 amino acids. Germline CDR1 reads SQVTM; CDR2 reads ANQGSEA. Assay used: immunoSEQ multiplex PCR; TCRdb lists only in-frame clones, some missing. The profile shows 150,000 to 200,000 clones, about nine tenths of them singletons. This sequence was found in a woman aged 50 to 60 with acute or convalescent COVID-19. The chain carries TRBV29-1 and TRBJ1-1; TRBD1 is a possible D gene (6 bases). Sequencing was performed on peripheral blood. The CDR3 spells CSVLQGTEAFF. For the CDR3, the DNA is TGCAGCGTCCTACAGGGAACTGAAGCTTTCTTT.